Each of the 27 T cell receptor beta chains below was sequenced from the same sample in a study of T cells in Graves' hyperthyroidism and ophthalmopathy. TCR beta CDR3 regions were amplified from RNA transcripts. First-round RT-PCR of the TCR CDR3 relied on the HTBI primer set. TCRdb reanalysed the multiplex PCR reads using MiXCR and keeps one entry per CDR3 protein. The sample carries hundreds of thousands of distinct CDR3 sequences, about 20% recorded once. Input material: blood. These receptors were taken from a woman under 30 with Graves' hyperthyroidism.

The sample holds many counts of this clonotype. The CDR3 region has the DNA TGTGCCAGCAGTTTGGCGGGTCTTGGCGAGCAGTACTTC. Translated: CASSLAGLGEQYF. V is TRBV28 and J is TRBJ2-7, with D possibly matching TRBD2 (5 bases). V was trimmed by 3 bases and J by 6 bases, leaving 12 bases between them. This CDR3 region has 13 residues. Germline loops: CDR1 MDHEN, CDR2 SYDVKM.

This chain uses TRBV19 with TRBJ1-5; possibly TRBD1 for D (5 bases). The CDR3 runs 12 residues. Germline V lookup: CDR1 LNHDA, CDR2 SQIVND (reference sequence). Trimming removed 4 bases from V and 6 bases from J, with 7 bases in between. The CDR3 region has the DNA TGTGCCAGTAGTAACGGGGGTCAGCCCCAGCATTTT. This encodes CASSNGGQPQHF. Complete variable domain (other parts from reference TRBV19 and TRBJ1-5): DGGITQSPKYLFRKEGQNVTLSCEQNLNHDAMYWYRQDPGQGLRLIYYSQIVNDFQKGDIAEGYSVSREKKESFPLTVTSAQKNPTAFYLCASSNGGQPQHFGDGTRLSIL.

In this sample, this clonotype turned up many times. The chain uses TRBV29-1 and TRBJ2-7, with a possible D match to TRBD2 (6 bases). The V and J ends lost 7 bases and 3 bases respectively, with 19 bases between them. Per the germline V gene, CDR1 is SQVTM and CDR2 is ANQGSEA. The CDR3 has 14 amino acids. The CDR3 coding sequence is TGCAGCGGTACCGGGACGGGGGACTTCTACGAGCAGTACTTC. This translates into CSGTGTGDFYEQYF.

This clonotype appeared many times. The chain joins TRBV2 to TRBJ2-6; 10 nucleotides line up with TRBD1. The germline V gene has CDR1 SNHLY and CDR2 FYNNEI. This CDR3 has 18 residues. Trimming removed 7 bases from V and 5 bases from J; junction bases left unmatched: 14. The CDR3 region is CASMEFGDRGVRANVLTF. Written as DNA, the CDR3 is TGTGCCAGCATGGAGTTTGGGGACAGGGGCGTCAGGGCCAACGTCCTGACTTTC.

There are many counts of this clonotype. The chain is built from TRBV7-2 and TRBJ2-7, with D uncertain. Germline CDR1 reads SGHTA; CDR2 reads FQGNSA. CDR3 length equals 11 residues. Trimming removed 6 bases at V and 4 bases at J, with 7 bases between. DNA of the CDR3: TGTGCCAGCAGTCCGGCATACGAGCAGTACTTC. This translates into CASSPAYEQYF.

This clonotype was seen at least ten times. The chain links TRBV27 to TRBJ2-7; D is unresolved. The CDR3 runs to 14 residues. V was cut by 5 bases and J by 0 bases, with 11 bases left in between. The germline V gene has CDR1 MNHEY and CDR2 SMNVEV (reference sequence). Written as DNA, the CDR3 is TGTGCCAGCAGTATCAGGTTAAGCTCCTACGAGCAGTACTTC. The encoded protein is CASSIRLSSYEQYF.

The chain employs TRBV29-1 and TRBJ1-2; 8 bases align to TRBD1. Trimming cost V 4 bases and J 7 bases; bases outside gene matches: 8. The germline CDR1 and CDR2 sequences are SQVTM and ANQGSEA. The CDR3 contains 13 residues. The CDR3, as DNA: TGCAGCGTTGTGGAGGGACAGGACTTTGGCTACACCTTC. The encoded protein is CSVVEGQDFGYTF.

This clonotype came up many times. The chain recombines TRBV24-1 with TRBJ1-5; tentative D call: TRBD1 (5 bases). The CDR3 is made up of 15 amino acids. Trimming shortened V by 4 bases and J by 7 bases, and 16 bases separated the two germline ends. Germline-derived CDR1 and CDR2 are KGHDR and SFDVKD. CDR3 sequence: CATSDRTRSEQPQHF. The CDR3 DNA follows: TGTGCCACCAGTGACCGGACACGTTCGGAGCAGCCCCAGCATTTT.

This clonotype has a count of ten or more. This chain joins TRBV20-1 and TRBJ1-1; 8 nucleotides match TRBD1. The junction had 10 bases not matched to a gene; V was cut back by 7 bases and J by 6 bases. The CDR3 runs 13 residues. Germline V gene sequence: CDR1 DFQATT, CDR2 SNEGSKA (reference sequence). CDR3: CSVIKQGGAEAFF. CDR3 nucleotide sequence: TGCAGTGTTATCAAACAGGGGGGGGCTGAAGCTTTCTTT.

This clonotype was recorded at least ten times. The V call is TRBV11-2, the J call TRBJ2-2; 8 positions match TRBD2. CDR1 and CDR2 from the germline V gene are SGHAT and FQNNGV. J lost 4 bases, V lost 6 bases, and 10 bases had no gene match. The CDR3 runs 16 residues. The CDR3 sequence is CASSLDGTSGTGELFF. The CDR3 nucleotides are TGTGCCAGCAGTTTGGACGGGACTAGTGGCACCGGGGAGCTGTTTTTT.

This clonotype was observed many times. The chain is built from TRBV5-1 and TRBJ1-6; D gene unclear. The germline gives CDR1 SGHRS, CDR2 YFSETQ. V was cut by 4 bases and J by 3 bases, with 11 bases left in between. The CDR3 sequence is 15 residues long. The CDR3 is CASSQRRGYNSPLHF. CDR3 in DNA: TGCGCCAGCAGCCAGAGACGGGGCTATAATTCACCCCTCCACTTT.

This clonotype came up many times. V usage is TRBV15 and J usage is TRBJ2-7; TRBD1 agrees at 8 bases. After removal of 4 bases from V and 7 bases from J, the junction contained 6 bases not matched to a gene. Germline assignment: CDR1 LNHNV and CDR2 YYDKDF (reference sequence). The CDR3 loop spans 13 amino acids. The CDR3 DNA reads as TGTGCCACCAGCAAGACAGGGGCCGGGGAGCAGTACTTC. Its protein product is CATSKTGAGEQYF.

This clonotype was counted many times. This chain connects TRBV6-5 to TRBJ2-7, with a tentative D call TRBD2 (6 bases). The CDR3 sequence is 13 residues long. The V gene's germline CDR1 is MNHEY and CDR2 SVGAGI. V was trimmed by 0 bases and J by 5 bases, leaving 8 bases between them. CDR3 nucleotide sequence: TGTGCCAGCAGTTACTCGACGGGGGACGAGCAGTACTTC. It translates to CASSYSTGDEQYF.

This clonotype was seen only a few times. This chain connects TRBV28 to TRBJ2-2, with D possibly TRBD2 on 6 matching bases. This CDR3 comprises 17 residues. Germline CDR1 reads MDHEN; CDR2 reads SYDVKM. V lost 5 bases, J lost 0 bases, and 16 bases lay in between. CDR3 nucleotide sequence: TGTGCCAGCAGTCTTCGACTAGTTCTTTCGAACACCGGGGAGCTGTTTTTT. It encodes CASSLRLVLSNTGELFF.

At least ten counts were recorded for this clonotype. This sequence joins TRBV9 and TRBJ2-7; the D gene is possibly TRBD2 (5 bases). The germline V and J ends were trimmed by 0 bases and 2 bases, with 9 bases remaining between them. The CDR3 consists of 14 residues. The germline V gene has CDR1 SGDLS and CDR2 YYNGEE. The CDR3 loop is CASSVVGEAYEQYF. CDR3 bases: TGTGCCAGCAGCGTAGTGGGAGAAGCCTACGAGCAGTACTTC.

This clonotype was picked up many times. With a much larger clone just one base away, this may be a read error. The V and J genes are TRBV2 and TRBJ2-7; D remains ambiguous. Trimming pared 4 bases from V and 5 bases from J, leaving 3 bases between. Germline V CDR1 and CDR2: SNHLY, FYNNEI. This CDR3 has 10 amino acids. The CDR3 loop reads CASSANEQYF. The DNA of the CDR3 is TGTGCCAGCAGTGCCAACGAGCAGTACTTC.

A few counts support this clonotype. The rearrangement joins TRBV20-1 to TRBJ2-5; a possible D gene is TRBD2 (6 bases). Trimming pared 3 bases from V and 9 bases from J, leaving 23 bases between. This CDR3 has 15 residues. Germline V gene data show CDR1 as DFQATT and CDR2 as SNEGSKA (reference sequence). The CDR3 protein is CSARDFRDSRGPQYF. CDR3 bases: TGCAGTGCTAGGGACTTCCGGGACTCAAGGGGACCCCAGTACTTC.

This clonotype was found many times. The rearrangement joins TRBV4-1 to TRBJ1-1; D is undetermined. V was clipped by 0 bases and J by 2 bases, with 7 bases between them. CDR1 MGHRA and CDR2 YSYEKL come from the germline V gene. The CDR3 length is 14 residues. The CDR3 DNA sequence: TGCGCCAGCAGCCAAGAACAGTCAAACACTGAAGCTTTCTTT. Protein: CASSQEQSNTEAFF.

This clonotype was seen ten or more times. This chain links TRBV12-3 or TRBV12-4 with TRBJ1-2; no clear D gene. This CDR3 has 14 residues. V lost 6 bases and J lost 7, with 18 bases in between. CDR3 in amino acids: CASSQAGAALGYTF. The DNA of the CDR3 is TGTGCCAGCAGCCAGGCCGGTGCTGCCCTTGGCTACACCTTC.

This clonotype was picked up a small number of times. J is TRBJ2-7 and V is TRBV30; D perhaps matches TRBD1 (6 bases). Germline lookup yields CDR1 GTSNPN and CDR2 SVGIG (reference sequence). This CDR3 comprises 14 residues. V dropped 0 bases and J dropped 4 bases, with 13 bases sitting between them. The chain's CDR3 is CAWSVPTGRYEQYF. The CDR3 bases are TGTGCCTGGAGTGTACCAACAGGGAGATACGAGCAGTACTTC.

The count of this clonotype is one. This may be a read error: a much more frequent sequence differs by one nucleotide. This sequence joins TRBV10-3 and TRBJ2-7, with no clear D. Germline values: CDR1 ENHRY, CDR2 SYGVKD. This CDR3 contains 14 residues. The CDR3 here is CATSDGLSSYEQYF. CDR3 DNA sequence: TGTGCCACCAGTGATGGGTTAAGCTCCTACGAGCAGTACTTC.

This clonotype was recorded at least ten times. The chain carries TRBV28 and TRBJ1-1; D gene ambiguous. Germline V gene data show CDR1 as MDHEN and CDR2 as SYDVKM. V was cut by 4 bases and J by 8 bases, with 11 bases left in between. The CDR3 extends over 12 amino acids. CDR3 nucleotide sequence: TGTGCCAGCAGTTCCCCAGCAGTAGAAGCTTTCTTT. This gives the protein CASSSPAVEAFF.

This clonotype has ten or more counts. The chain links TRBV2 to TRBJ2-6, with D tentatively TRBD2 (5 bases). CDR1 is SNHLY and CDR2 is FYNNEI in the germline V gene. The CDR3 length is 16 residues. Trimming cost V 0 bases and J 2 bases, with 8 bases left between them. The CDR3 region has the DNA TGTGCCAGCAGTGAAGCGCTCGGGGCTGGGGCCAACGTCCTGACTTTC. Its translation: CASSEALGAGANVLTF.

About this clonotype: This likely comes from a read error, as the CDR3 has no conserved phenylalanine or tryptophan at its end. CDR3 residues: CATGISGNTIYY. The CDR3 bases are TGTGCCACCGGGATCTCTGGAAACACCATATATTAT. The chain is built from TRBV2 and TRBJ1-3; D is uncertain. The CDR3 runs 12 residues. Trimming pared 10 bases from V and 0 bases from J, leaving 7 bases between. Germline CDR1 and CDR2: SNHLY and FYNNEI.

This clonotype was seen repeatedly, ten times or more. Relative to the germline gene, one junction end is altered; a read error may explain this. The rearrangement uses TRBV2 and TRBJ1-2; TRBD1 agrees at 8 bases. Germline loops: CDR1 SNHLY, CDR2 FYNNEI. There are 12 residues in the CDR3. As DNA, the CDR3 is TGTGCCAGCAGTGAAGCTCCGGGGACAGGATGCTTC. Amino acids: CASSEAPGTGCF.

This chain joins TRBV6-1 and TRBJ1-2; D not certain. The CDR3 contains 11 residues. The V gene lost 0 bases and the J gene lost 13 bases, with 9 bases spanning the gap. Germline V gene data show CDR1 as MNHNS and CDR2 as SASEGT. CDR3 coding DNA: TGTGCCAGCAGTGAAGCATTTGGGAGCACCTTC. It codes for CASSEAFGSTF.

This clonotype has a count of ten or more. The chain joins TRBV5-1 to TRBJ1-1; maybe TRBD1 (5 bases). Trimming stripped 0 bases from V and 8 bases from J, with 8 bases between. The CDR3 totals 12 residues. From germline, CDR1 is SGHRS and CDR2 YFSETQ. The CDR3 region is CASSLAGGEAFF. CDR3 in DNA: TGCGCCAGCAGCTTGGCCGGGGGGGAAGCTTTCTTT.